A selection of T cell receptor beta chains follows, all from one sample in a study of blood T cell repertoires in COVID-19. The protocol was immunoSEQ multiplex PCR, while the TCRdb copy is restricted to in-frame clones and leaves out a portion. The data contain about 250,000 clones, roughly 84% of them singletons. The sequencing input was PBMCs or T cells enriched from blood (not recorded which). These TCRs come from a man in his forties or fifties who had recovered from COVID-19. The CDR3 runs from the conserved cysteine through the conserved F or W. Each record gives: clone size, D gene, J gene, V gene, CDR3 protein, CDR3 DNA. The D gene is left open where the match is weak. Expanded clones get a size class; other rows say once, few or many, or leave the size out.

NA | NA | TRBJ1-6 | TRBV11-3 | CASSLDGPYNSPLHF | TGTGCCAGCAGCTTAGACGGTCCCTATAATTCACCCCTCCACTTT
NA | NA | TRBJ2-3 | TRBV5-1 | CASSLAGSTDTQYF | TGCGCCAGCAGCTTGGCGGGAAGCACAGATACGCAGTATTTT
NA | NA | TRBJ1-2 | TRBV3-1/TRBV3-2 | CASSQDSAGINYGYTF | TGTGCCAGCAGCCAAGATTCAGCAGGGATTAACTATGGCTACACCTTC
NA | NA | TRBJ2-5 | TRBV21-1 | CASSNLFGGPPDQETQYF | TGTGCCAGCAGCAACCTTTTCGGGGGACCCCCGGACCAAGAGACCCAGTACTTC
once | TRBD2 | TRBJ2-5 | TRBV6-5 | CASSNWGGDKETQYF | TGTGCCAGCAGTAATTGGGGGGGAGACAAAGAGACCCAGTACTTC
NA | TRBD2 | TRBJ2-1 | TRBV19 | CASSIQADRVHTSGISSSYNEQFF | TGTGCCAGTAGTATTCAGGCGGACAGGGTCCATACTAGCGGGATTTCTTCGTCCTACAATGAGCAGTTCTTC
NA | TRBD2 | TRBJ2-1 | TRBV3-1/TRBV3-2 | CASSQILAGGPTMSRQFF | TGTGCCAGCAGCCAAATCCTAGCGGGGGGTCCGACAATGAGTAGGCAGTTCTTC
NA | TRBD1 | TRBJ1-2 | TRBV30 | CAWSYDRELGYTF | TGTGCCTGGAGTTACGACAGGGAGCTGGGCTACACCTTC
NA | TRBD1 | TRBJ2-1 | TRBV3-1/TRBV3-2 | CASSFGQVYNEQFF | TGTGCCAGCAGCTTTGGACAGGTCTACAATGAGCAGTTCTTC
once | TRBD1 | TRBJ1-3 | TRBV5-1 | CASSLRQGSASGNTIYF | TGCGCCAGCAGCCTCCGACAGGGGTCAGCTTCTGGAAACACCATATATTTT
NA | NA | TRBJ1-6 | TRBV2 | CASRGTWDSPLHF | TGTGCCAGCCGGGGGACTTGGGATTCACCCCTCCACTTT
NA | NA | TRBJ1-2 | TRBV19 | CASSLQTPNYGYTF | TGTGCCAGTAGTTTACAGACACCTAACTATGGCTACACCTTC
NA | TRBD2 | TRBJ2-7 | TRBV5-1 | CASRGPSGSYEQYF | TGCGCCAGCAGAGGGCCTAGCGGGAGCTACGAGCAGTACTTC
NA | TRBD1 | TRBJ2-7 | TRBV28 | CASSFQGATYEQYF | TGTGCCAGCAGTTTCCAGGGGGCGACATACGAGCAGTACTTC
NA | NA | TRBJ2-1 | TRBV11-2 | CASTLPPVEGQFF | TGTGCCAGCACCCTCCCCCCGGTCGAGGGGCAGTTCTTC
NA | NA | TRBJ1-1 | TRBV6-5 | CASRWSGSNTEAFF | TGTGCCAGCAGATGGAGCGGATCGAACACTGAAGCTTTCTTT
NA | TRBD1 | TRBJ2-6 | TRBV7-3 | CASSVRGQEANVLTF | TGTGCCAGCAGCGTCAGGGGGCAAGAGGCCAACGTCCTGACTTTC
NA | TRBD1 | TRBJ2-4 | TRBV24-1 | CATSDSGQGRNIQYF | TGTGCCACCAGTGACTCGGGACAGGGGCGAAACATTCAGTACTTC
NA | NA | TRBJ2-7 | TRBV6-2/TRBV6-3 | CASSARGGTYEQYF | TGTGCCAGCAGTGCGCGGGGAGGCACCTACGAGCAGTACTTC
NA | TRBD1 | TRBJ2-1 | TRBV7-2 | CASSRTGGSLDEQFF | TGTGCCAGCAGCCGGACAGGGGGGTCCTTGGATGAGCAGTTCTTC
NA | TRBD2 | TRBJ2-3 | TRBV5-1 | CASSPGLAGFADTQYF | TGCGCCAGCAGCCCCGGACTAGCGGGTTTCGCAGATACGCAGTATTTT
NA | NA | TRBJ1-3 | TRBV10-3 | CAPSFLSGNTIYF | TGTGCCCCCAGTTTCCTCTCTGGAAACACCATATATTTT
NA | NA | TRBJ2-7 | TRBV19 | CASSIRGSARLSYEQYF | TGTGCCAGTAGTATTCGGGGTTCGGCTCGTCTCTCCTACGAGCAGTACTTC
NA | NA | TRBJ2-4 | TRBV4-2 | CASSQEGGVQNIQYF | TGTGCCAGCAGCCAAGAAGGCGGGGTACAAAACATTCAGTACTTC
NA | TRBD1 | TRBJ2-7 | TRBV7-8 | CASSERKPGQGVYEQYF | TGTGCCAGCAGCGAGAGGAAACCGGGACAGGGGGTCTACGAGCAGTACTTC
few | TRBD1 | TRBJ2-1 | TRBV4-2 | CASSHMTGGSNEQFF | TGTGCCAGCAGCCACATGACAGGGGGTTCCAATGAGCAGTTCTTC